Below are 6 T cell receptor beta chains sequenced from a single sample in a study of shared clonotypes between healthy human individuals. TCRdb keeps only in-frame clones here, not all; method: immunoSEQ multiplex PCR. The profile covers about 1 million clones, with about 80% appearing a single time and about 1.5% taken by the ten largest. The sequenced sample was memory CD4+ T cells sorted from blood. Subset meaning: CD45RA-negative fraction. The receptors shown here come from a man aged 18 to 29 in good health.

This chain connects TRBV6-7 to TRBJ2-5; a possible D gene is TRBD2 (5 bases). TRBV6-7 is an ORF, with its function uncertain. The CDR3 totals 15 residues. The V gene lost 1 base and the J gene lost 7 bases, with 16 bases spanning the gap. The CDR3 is CASSYFIRGIVTQYF. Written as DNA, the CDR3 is TGTGCCAGCAGTTACTTTATTCGGGGTATTGTGACCCAGTACTTC.

CDR3 nucleotide sequence: TGCGCCAGCAGTGGAGGGGTGAGCACAGATACGCAGTATTTT. Its protein is CASSGGVSTDTQYF. V gene TRBV10-1 combines with J gene TRBJ2-3, with D tentatively TRBD1 or TRBD2 (5 bases each). The length of the CDR3 is 14 residues. Germline-derived CDR1 and CDR2 are WNHNN and SYGVQD (reference sequence). V dropped 4 bases and J dropped 0 bases, with 8 bases sitting between them.

CDR3 bases: TGTGCCAGCTCCGCGGGAAATGAGCAGTTCTTC. This translates into CASSAGNEQFF. The rearrangement uses TRBV18 and TRBJ2-1; TRBD2 might be the D (6 bases). The germline V gene encodes CDR1 KGHSH and CDR2 LQKENI. The CDR3 length is 11 residues. V lost 6 bases, J lost 7 bases, and 7 bases lay in between.

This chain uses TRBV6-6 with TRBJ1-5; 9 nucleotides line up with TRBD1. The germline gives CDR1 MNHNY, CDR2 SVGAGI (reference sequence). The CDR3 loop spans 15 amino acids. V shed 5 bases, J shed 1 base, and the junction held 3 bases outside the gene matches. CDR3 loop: CASSRQGVSNQPQHF. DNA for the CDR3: TGTGCCAGCAGTAGACAGGGGGTGAGCAATCAGCCCCAGCATTTT.

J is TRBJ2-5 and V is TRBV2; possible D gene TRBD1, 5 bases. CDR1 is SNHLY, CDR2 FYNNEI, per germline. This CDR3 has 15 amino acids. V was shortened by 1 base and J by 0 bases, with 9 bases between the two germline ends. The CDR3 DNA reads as TGTGCCAGCAGTGAAGGGGGCAAGTACCAAGAGACCCAGTACTTC. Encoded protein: CASSEGGKYQETQYF.

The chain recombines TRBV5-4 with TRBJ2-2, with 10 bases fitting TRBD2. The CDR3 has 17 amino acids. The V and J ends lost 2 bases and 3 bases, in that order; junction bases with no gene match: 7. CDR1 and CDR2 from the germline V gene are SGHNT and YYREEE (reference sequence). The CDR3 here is CASSFLAGVRDTGELFF. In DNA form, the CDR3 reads TGTGCCAGCAGCTTCCTAGCGGGGGTTAGGGACACCGGGGAGCTGTTTTTT. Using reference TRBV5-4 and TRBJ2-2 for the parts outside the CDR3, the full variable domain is ETGVTQSPTHLIKTRGQQVTLRCSSQSGHNTVSWYQQALGQGPQFIFQYYREEENGRGNFPPRFSGLQFPNYSSELNVNALELDDSALYLCASSFLAGVRDTGELFFGEGSRLTVL.